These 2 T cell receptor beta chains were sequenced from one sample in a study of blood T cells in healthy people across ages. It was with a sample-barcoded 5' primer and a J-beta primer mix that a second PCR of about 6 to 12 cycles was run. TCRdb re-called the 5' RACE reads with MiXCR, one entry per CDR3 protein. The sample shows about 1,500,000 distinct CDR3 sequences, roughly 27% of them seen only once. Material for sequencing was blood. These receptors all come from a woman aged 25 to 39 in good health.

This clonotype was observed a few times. In DNA, the CDR3 is TGCGCCAGCAGCCGTGCTGCTCCCCGGGACTACCCATACAATGAGCAGTTCTTC. Amino acids: CASSRAAPRDYPYNEQFF. This sequence joins TRBV5-1 and TRBJ2-1; TRBD2 matches 7 bases. V was pared by 4 bases and J by 4 bases, with 17 bases of the junction left unmatched. This CDR3 is built from 18 residues. The germline V gene has CDR1 SGHRS and CDR2 YFSETQ. Full variable domain (remainder filled in from reference TRBV5-1 and TRBJ2-1): KAGVTQTPRYLIKTRGQQVTLSCSPISGHRSVSWYQQTPGQGLQFLFEYFSETQRNKGNFPGRFSGRQFSNSRSEMNVSTLELGDSALYLCASSRAAPRDYPYNEQFFGPGTRLTVL.

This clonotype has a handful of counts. CDR3 in DNA: TGCAGTGCTAGATGGGGGGGGGTAGAGGAGACCCAGTACTTC. Translating it yields CSARWGGVEETQYF. The chain uses TRBV20-1 and TRBJ2-5; 7 bases agree with TRBD2. The CDR3 runs 14 residues. Germline CDR1 DFQATT, CDR2 SNEGSKA (reference sequence). J lost 5 bases, V lost 2 bases, and 8 bases had no gene match.